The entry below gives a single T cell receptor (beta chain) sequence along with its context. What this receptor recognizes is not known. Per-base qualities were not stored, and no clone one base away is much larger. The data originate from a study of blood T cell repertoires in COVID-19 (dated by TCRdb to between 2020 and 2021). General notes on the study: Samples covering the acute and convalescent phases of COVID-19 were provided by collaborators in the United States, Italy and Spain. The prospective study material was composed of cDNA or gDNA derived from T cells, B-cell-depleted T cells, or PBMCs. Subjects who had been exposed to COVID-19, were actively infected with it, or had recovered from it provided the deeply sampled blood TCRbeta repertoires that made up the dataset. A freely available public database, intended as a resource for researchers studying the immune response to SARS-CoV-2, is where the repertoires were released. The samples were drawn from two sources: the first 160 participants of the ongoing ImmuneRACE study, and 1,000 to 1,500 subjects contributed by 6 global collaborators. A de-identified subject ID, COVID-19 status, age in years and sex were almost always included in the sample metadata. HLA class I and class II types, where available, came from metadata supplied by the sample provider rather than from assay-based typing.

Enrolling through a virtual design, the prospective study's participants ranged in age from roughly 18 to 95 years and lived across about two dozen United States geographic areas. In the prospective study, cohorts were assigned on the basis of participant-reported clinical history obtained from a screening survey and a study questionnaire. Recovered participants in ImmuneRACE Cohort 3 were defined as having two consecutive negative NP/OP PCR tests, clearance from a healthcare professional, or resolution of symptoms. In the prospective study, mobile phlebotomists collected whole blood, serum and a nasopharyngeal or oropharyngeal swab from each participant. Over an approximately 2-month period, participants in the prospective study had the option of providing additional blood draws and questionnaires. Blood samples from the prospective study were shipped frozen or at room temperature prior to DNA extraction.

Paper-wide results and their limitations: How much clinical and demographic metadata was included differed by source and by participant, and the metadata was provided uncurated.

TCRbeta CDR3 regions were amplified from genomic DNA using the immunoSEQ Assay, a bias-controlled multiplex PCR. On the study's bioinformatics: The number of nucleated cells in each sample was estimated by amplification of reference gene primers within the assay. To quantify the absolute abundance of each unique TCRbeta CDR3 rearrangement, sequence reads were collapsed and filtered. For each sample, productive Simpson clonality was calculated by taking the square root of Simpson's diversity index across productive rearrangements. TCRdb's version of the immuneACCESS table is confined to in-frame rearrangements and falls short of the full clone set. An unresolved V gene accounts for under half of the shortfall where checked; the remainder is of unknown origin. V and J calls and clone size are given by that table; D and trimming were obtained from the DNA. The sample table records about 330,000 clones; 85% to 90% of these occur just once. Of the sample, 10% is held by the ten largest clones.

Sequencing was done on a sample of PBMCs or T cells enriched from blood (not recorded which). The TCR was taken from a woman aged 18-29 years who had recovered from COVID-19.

The sequence in DNA is TGTGCCAGCAGCCAAGAGGGCCGAAATTCACCCCTCCACTTT. This gives the protein CASSQEGRNSPLHF. Rearrangement joined TRBV4-2 to TRBJ1-6; the D gene remains uncertain. V loses 0 bases of germline sequence and J loses 7 bases, and the interval between the two ends is 7 bases. Counted from cysteine to phenylalanine, this CDR3 has 14 amino acids. Only the CDR3 part of the read is kept: 42 bases, read in frame from the first base. As encoded in the germline V gene, CDR1 is LGHNA while CDR2 is YNFKEQ.